This T cell receptor beta chain was captured in a study of T cells expressing NK-cell markers. Study information: Out of eight donors sequenced, seven tested HCMV-seropositive and the remaining one seronegative. Regarding the study as a whole: The dominant NKG2C+ clonotypes represented roughly 1.0-7.5% of CD8+ T cells in more than five donors.

In regard to this clonotype: Its matching antigen is unknown.

TCRdb re-called the 5' RACE reads and gives one entry per CDR3 protein, without DNA. The sample shows 30,000 or so distinct CDR3 sequences, and 50% to 75% sits with its ten largest clones. CDR3 length equals 11 residues. Germline CDR1 and CDR2: SGDLS and YYNGEE. The clonotype comes from a woman aged 18-70 years in good health. Source material: blood T cells: a sorted CD56 or NKG2C T cell subset, CD4+ or CD8+ T cells, or bulk PBMC T cells (not recorded which). The chain carries TRBV9 and TRBJ1-1. The CDR3 loop reads CASSAGREAFF. The full variable domain, rest sourced from reference TRBV9 and TRBJ1-1, is DSGVTQTPKHLITATGQRVTLRCSPRSGDLSVYWYQQSLDQGLQFLIQYYNGEERAKGNILERFSAQQFPDLHSELNLSSLELGDSALYFCASSAGREAFFGQGTRLTVV.